This T cell receptor beta chain was sequenced in a study of blood T cell repertoires in COVID-19. CDR3 length: 15 residues. CDR1 SGHTA and CDR2 FQGNSA come from the germline V gene. The junction had 6 bases not matched to a gene; V was cut back by 4 bases and J by 5 bases. Profiled with immunoSEQ multiplex PCR; TCRdb holds only in-frame clones, not every one. The data show some 250,000 clones, 81% seen once. Sequencing was carried out using peripheral blood. The chain uses TRBV7-2 and TRBJ1-5; TRBD1 matches at 9 bases. This clonotype was obtained from an elderly woman with acute or convalescent COVID-19. CDR3 bases: TGTGCCAGCAGCTCGAGGACAGGGGCGGATCAGCCCCAGCATTTT. This encodes CASSSRTGADQPQHF.